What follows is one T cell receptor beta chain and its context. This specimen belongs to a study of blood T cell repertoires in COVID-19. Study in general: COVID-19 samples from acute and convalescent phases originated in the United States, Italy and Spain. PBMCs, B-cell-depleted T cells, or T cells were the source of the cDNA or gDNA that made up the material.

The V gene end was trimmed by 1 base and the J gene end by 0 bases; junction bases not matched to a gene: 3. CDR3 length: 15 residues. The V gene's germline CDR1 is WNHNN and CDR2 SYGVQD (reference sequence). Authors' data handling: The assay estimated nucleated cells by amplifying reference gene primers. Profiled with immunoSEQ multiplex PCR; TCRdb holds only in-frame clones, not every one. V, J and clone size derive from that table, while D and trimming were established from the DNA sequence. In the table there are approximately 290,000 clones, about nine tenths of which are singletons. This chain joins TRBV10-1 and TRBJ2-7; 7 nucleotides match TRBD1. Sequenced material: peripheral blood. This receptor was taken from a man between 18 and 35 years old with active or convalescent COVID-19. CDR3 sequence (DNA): TGCGCCAGCAGTGAGTACAGGGGAAGCTCCTACGAGCAGTACTTC. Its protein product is CASSEYRGSSYEQYF.